This T cell receptor beta chain was observed in a study of T cell responses to AZD1222 COVID-19 vaccine. Details on this clone: The antigen is not known.

Assay used: immunoSEQ multiplex PCR; TCRdb lists only in-frame clones, some missing. In the table there are some 80,000 clones, 88% of which are singletons. Regarding the study as a whole: Spike-spanning, vaccine-associated CD4 TCRs were dominant at 160-218 and 743-854. The donors showed a predominance of white British ancestry and of females, with possible underestimation of clonal diversity. Only a handful of AZD1222 recipients, several in all, had baseline seropositivity.

In germline, CDR1 is LNHDA, CDR2 SQIVND (reference sequence). This CDR3 has 14 residues. J gave up 10 bases and V 5 bases, and 6 bases lay outside the gene matches. The sequencing here drew on peripheral blood, taken 28 days after the second dose of the MenACWY control vaccine. This sequence joins TRBV19 and TRBJ1-6; 9 nucleotides align to TRBD1. The TCR originated in an adult who received the MenACWY meningococcal vaccine as a control. CDR3 sequence (DNA): TGTGCCAGTAGTCGGGACAGGGACCTCTCACCCCTCCACTTT. Its protein is CASSRDRDLSPLHF.